Following are 30 T cell receptor beta chains from one sample sequenced in a study of shared clonotypes between healthy human individuals. Clones were sequenced by immunoSEQ multiplex PCR, and TCRdb holds only the in-frame ones, with some missing. The table shows approximately 1.9 million clones, with around 95% occurring only once. CD45RO-negative CD8 cells positively selected for CCR7 made up the naive population, which excluded terminally differentiated effector memory CD45RA+ cells. The sample was naive CD8+ T cells from PBMCs. Every receptor here comes from a young man in good health. Some clones in this sample may be carry-over from other donors' samples.

This sequence joins TRBV6-5 and TRBJ2-1; TRBD2 agrees at 7 bases. Unmatched junction bases numbered 3, after V lost 2 bases and J lost 2 bases. CDR1 is MNHEY and CDR2 is SVGAGI in the germline V gene. The CDR3 is 15 residues long. CDR3 in DNA: TGTGCCAGCAGTTACGGACTAGGGGCCTACAATGAGCAGTTCTTC. Its translation: CASSYGLGAYNEQFF.

This clone was counted a single time. The V call is TRBV30, the J call TRBJ2-2; D is unclear. This CDR3 spans 13 amino acids. The V gene's germline CDR1 is GTSNPN and CDR2 SVGIG (reference sequence). Trimming removed 2 bases from V and 6 bases from J, with 10 bases in between. The CDR3 region is CAWSLGLPGELFF. The CDR3 DNA sequence: TGTGCCTGGAGTTTGGGTCTGCCCGGGGAGCTGTTTTTT.

V usage is TRBV7-9 and J usage is TRBJ2-7, with 10 bases fitting TRBD1. The V and J ends lost 6 bases and 2 bases, in that order; junction bases with no gene match: 7. CDR3 length: 15 amino acids. Germline V gives CDR1 SEHNR, CDR2 FQNEAQ (reference sequence). CDR3 bases: TGTGCCAGCAGGATTGGGGGACAGGGGACCTACGAGCAGTACTTC. Its protein product is CASRIGGQGTYEQYF. Combining the CDR3 with reference TRBV7-9 and TRBJ2-7 gives the whole variable domain DTGVSQNPRHKITKRGQNVTFRCDPISEHNRLYWYRQTLGQGPEFLTYFQNEAQLEKSRLLSDRFSAERPKGSFSTLEIQRTEQGDSAMYLCASRIGGQGTYEQYFGPGTRLTVT.

The chain carries TRBV5-6 and TRBJ2-7; possibly TRBD1 for D (5 bases). V was trimmed by 6 bases and J by 1 base, leaving 14 bases between them. Looked up from germline, CDR1 is SGHDT and CDR2 is YYEEEE. This CDR3 spans 14 amino acids. CDR3 sequence reads: CASNGRVTSYEQYF. In DNA, the CDR3 is TGTGCCAGCAACGGCAGGGTAACATCCTACGAGCAGTACTTC. The entire variable domain, with the rest obtained from reference TRBV5-6 and TRBJ2-7, is as follows: DAGVTQSPTHLIKTRGQQVTLRCSPKSGHDTVSWYQQALGQGPQFIFQYYEEEERQRGNFPDRFSGHQFPNYSSELNVNALLLGDSALYLCASNGRVTSYEQYFGPGTRLTVT.

CDR3 coding DNA: TGTGCCAGCAGTTTCGGGTCGGGGCTGGAAGGCTACACCTTC. Translation: CASSFGSGLEGYTF. This chain links TRBV27 with TRBJ1-2; perhaps TRBD1 as D (5 bases). Between the trimmed V and J ends, which lost 3 bases and 8 bases, there was a span of 16 bases. Germline V gene sequence: CDR1 MNHEY, CDR2 SMNVEV (reference sequence). The CDR3 runs to 14 residues.

The J gene is TRBJ2-1, the V gene TRBV11-2; 7 bases match TRBD1. The J segment lost 3 bases and the V segment lost 1 base, leaving 3 bases of the junction unmatched. CDR1 and CDR2 from the germline V gene are SGHAT and FQNNGV. The CDR3 has 15 amino acids. DNA of the CDR3: TGTGCCAGCAGCTTAGGAGGGGGCGTCTACAATGAGCAGTTCTTC. Translated: CASSLGGGVYNEQFF.

This chain uses TRBV5-1 with TRBJ2-1; no firm D call. The length of the CDR3 is 12 residues. V lost 4 bases and J lost 10, with 12 bases in between. CDR1 is SGHRS and CDR2 is YFSETQ in the germline V gene. The CDR3: CASSGAGDEQFF. CDR3 in DNA: TGCGCCAGCAGCGGTGCAGGAGACGAGCAGTTCTTC.

This chain links TRBV6-5 with TRBJ2-2, with unresolved D. CDR3 length: 13 residues. CDR1 and CDR2 (germline): MNHEY, SVGAGI. V lost 5 bases, J lost 5 bases, and 9 bases lay in between. The CDR3, as DNA: TGTGCCAGCAGTCCAGACGGAACCGGGGAGCTGTTTTTT. Translated, it gives CASSPDGTGELFF.

The chain joins TRBV11-2 to TRBJ2-1; 10 bases are shared with TRBD2. Germline V gives CDR1 SGHAT, CDR2 FQNNGV. The CDR3 loop spans 17 amino acids. Trimming cost V 5 bases and J 0 bases; bases outside gene matches: 7. CDR3 nucleotides: TGTGCCAGCAGCCCTCACGTAGCGGGGGGCTCCTACAATGAGCAGTTCTTC. It translates to CASSPHVAGGSYNEQFF.

V usage is TRBV29-1 and J usage is TRBJ1-3; the D gene is possibly TRBD1 (5 bases). Germline CDR1 SQVTM, CDR2 ANQGSEA. Trimming pared 4 bases from V and 3 bases from J, leaving 13 bases between. The CDR3 is made up of 14 amino acids. CDR3 region: CSVVPRDLGNTIYF. DNA for the CDR3: TGCAGCGTTGTCCCCCGGGACCTTGGAAACACCATATATTTT. Full variable domain (remainder filled in from reference TRBV29-1 and TRBJ1-3): SAVISQKPSRDICQRGTSLTIQCQVDSQVTMMFWYRQQPGQSLTLIATANQGSEATYESGFVIDKFPISRPNLTFSTLTVSNMSPEDSSIYLCSVVPRDLGNTIYFGEGSWLTVV.

The chain links TRBV28 to TRBJ2-3, with no clear D. The germline V and J ends were trimmed by 5 bases and 0 bases, with 12 bases remaining between them. This CDR3 is built from 15 residues. Germline V gene data show CDR1 as MDHEN and CDR2 as SYDVKM. CDR3 nucleotides: TGTGCCAGCAGTCCAATTTCGGACAGCACAGATACGCAGTATTTT. Protein product: CASSPISDSTDTQYF. Filled out from reference TRBV28 and TRBJ2-3, the complete variable domain reads DVKVTQSSRYLVKRTGEKVFLECVQDMDHENMFWYRQDPGLGLRLIYFSYDVKMKEKGDIPEGYSVSREKKERFSLILESASTNQTSMYLCASSPISDSTDTQYFGPGTRLTVL.

The chain is built from TRBV6-1 and TRBJ1-2; no definite D call. The CDR3 length is 16 residues. Germline CDR1 MNHNS, CDR2 SASEGT. Trimming removed 0 bases at V and 4 bases at J, with 15 bases between. This CDR3 reads CASSEAGGGSPYGYTF. CDR3 DNA sequence: TGTGCCAGCAGTGAAGCTGGAGGAGGCAGCCCCTATGGCTACACCTTC.

The chain uses TRBV29-1 and TRBJ2-7; 8 positions match TRBD2. The V gene's germline CDR1 is SQVTM and CDR2 ANQGSEA. The V segment lost 6 bases and the J segment 2 bases; nucleotides outside the gene matches: 6. CDR3 length: 13 amino acids. CDR3: CSVLSGATYEQYF. CDR3 sequence (DNA): TGCAGCGTCCTTAGCGGGGCTACCTACGAGCAGTACTTC.

This chain joins TRBV5-1 and TRBJ1-2, with D possibly TRBD1 on 6 matching bases. The V and J ends lost 1 base and 7 bases respectively, with 20 bases between them. The CDR3 is 16 residues long. CDR1 SGHRS and CDR2 YFSETQ come from the germline V gene. This CDR3 reads CASSLNGGRFAFGYTF. The CDR3 bases are TGCGCCAGCAGCTTGAACGGGGGGCGTTTCGCCTTTGGCTACACCTTC.

V is TRBV11-1 and J is TRBJ2-7, with TRBD2 matching over 12 bases. This CDR3 contains 16 residues. Germline-derived CDR1 and CDR2 are SGHAT and FQDESV (reference sequence). Losses at the gene ends were 5 bases for V and 5 bases for J; bases not matched to a gene: 10. Here the CDR3 reads CASSPTYGTSGHEQYF. In nucleotides, the CDR3 is TGTGCCAGCAGCCCAACATACGGGACTAGCGGGCACGAGCAGTACTTC.

This clone was seen a few times. V gene TRBV9 combines with J gene TRBJ1-5; the match to TRBD1 covers 7 bases. The CDR3 is 14 amino acids. Losses at the gene ends were 0 bases for V and 7 bases for J; bases not matched to a gene: 4. Germline-derived CDR1 and CDR2 are SGDLS and YYNGEE. CDR3: CASSVDTGAQPQHF. The CDR3 bases are TGTGCCAGCAGCGTAGATACAGGGGCACAGCCCCAGCATTTT.

The chain has TRBV7-9 and TRBJ2-1; D call uncertain. In germline, CDR1 is SEHNR, CDR2 FQNEAQ (reference sequence). The CDR3 is made up of 13 amino acids. V lost 3 bases and J lost 7, with 10 bases in between. The CDR3 DNA reads as TGTGCCAGCAGCTTGATCCCACCAAATGAGCAGTTCTTC. Translating gives CASSLIPPNEQFF. Full variable domain (outside the CDR3, taken from reference TRBV7-9 and TRBJ2-1): DTGVSQNPRHKITKRGQNVTFRCDPISEHNRLYWYRQTLGQGPEFLTYFQNEAQLEKSRLLSDRFSAERPKGSFSTLEIQRTEQGDSAMYLCASSLIPPNEQFFGPGTRLTVL.

The chain has TRBV7-6 and TRBJ2-1; 8 positions match TRBD2. This CDR3 has 16 residues. With V trimmed by 2 bases and J by 0 bases, 3 bases remained unmatched. Germline loops: CDR1 SGHVS, CDR2 FNYEAQ. This CDR3 is CASSLRSGSSYNEQFF. The CDR3 DNA reads as TGTGCCAGCAGCTTAAGAAGCGGGAGCTCCTACAATGAGCAGTTCTTC.

As for this clone: The junction departs from the called germline gene at one end, perhaps through a read error. The sample has other DNA sequences that encode this CDR3 too. The chain has TRBV2 and TRBJ1-1; 7 positions match TRBD1. In germline, CDR1 is SNHLY, CDR2 FYNNEI. CDR3 length: 13 amino acids. CDR3 nucleotide sequence: TGTGCCTCCACGAGGGGGCTGGACACCGAAGCTTTCTTT. Its translation: CASTRGLDTEAFF.

The rearrangement joins TRBV19 to TRBJ2-2, with D possibly matching TRBD1 (6 bases). The ends were cut back, 4 bases at V and 3 bases at J, with 21 bases in the middle. From germline, CDR1 is LNHDA and CDR2 SQIVND (reference sequence). The CDR3 spans 18 residues. The CDR3 DNA is TGTGCCAGTAGTAACAAGGCAGGGGTCGCGTCATACACCGGGGAGCTGTTTTTT. It specifies CASSNKAGVASYTGELFF.

The chain employs TRBV7-8 and TRBJ2-7; no clear D gene. The germline CDR1 and CDR2 sequences are SGHVS and FQNEAQ. The CDR3 runs 13 residues. The V gene lost 2 bases and the J gene lost 1 base, with 6 bases spanning the gap. The CDR3 DNA is TGTGCCAGCAGCTTACCAGGTTCCTACGAGCAGTACTTC. Translated: CASSLPGSYEQYF. Drawing the rest from reference TRBV7-8 and TRBJ2-7, the complete variable domain is GAGVSQSPRYKVAKRGQDVALRCDPISGHVSLFWYQQALGQGPEFLTYFQNEAQLDKSGLPSDRFFAERPEGSVSTLKIQRTQQEDSAVYLCASSLPGSYEQYFGPGTRLTVT.

This rearrangement joins TRBV7-6 to TRBJ2-7; 8 bases map to TRBD2. Looked up from germline, CDR1 is SGHVS and CDR2 is FNYEAQ. The CDR3 length is 15 residues. The V segment lost 5 bases and the J segment 7 bases; nucleotides outside the gene matches: 13. The CDR3 is CASSLGAGESREQYF. Here the CDR3 DNA reads TGTGCCAGCAGCCTTGGAGCGGGAGAGTCGAGGGAGCAGTACTTC.

This clone was observed a single time. V is TRBV5-8 and J is TRBJ1-2; tentative D call: TRBD1 (5 bases). Per the germline V gene, CDR1 is SGHTS and CDR2 is YDEGEE. CDR3 size: 15 residues. The ends were cut back, 4 bases at V and 4 bases at J, with 17 bases in the middle. In nucleotides, the CDR3 is TGTGCCAGCAGCCCGGAACGGGACGCACTCTATGGCTACACCTTC. Amino acids: CASSPERDALYGYTF. Drawing the rest from reference TRBV5-8 and TRBJ1-2, the complete variable domain is EAGVTQSPTHLIKTRGQQATLRCSPISGHTSVYWYQQALGLGLQFLLWYDEGEERNRGNFPPRFSGRQFPNYSSELNVNALELEDSALYLCASSPERDALYGYTFGSGTRLTVV.

This clone is a singleton in its sample. The chain links TRBV7-2 to TRBJ2-6; maybe TRBD2 (6 bases). Trimming took 3 bases from V and 0 from J, leaving 9 bases between them. Germline loops: CDR1 SGHTA, CDR2 FQGNSA. The CDR3 runs to 16 residues. For the CDR3, the DNA is TGTGCCAGCAGCTTGGTCGGGGGCTCTGGGGCCAACGTCCTGACTTTC. The encoded protein is CASSLVGGSGANVLTF. Variable domain in full (rest from reference TRBV7-2 and TRBJ2-6): GAGVSQSPSNKVTEKGKDVELRCDPISGHTALYWYRQSLGQGLEFLIYFQGNSAPDKSGLPSDRFSAERTGGSVSTLTIQRTQQEDSAVYLCASSLVGGSGANVLTFGAGSRLTVL.

This chain connects TRBV6-1 to TRBJ1-5, with D uncertain. The CDR3 is 13 residues long. Germline V gene lookup returns CDR1 MNHNS and CDR2 SASEGT. V shed 7 bases and J shed 2 bases, with 9 bases lying between them. The CDR3 coding sequence is TGTGCCAGCACCGAGGGAGGCAATCAGCCCCAGCATTTT. This translates into CASTEGGNQPQHF.

This chain links TRBV28 with TRBJ2-3, with TRBD2 matching over 8 bases. The CDR3 consists of 15 residues. Germline assignment: CDR1 MDHEN and CDR2 SYDVKM. J lost 4 bases, V lost 3 bases, and 6 bases had no gene match. The CDR3 bases are TGTGCCAGCAGTTTCCCAGCGGGAGCCGCAGATACGCAGTATTTT. This codes for CASSFPAGAADTQYF.

The CDR3 reads CASSLALSPSGSYNEQFF. In DNA, the CDR3 is TGTGCCAGCAGCTTAGCTCTTTCACCTAGCGGGTCCTACAATGAGCAGTTCTTC. The rearrangement joins TRBV11-2 to TRBJ2-1; 8 bases match TRBD2. The CDR3 covers 18 residues. Germline trimming cut 1 base from V and 1 base from J; bases unmatched to any gene: 9. CDR1 is SGHAT and CDR2 is FQNNGV in the germline V gene. Supplemented by reference TRBV11-2 and TRBJ2-1, the full variable domain reads EAGVAQSPRYKIIEKRQSVAFWCNPISGHATLYWYQQILGQGPKLLIQFQNNGVVDDSQLPKDRFSAERLKGVDSTLKIQPAKLEDSAVYLCASSLALSPSGSYNEQFFGPGTRLTVL.

The CDR3 bases are TGCGCCAGCAGCCGAAACACAGGGAATAGCAATCAGCCCCAGCATTTT. Translating it yields CASSRNTGNSNQPQHF. The chain recombines TRBV4-3 with TRBJ1-5; D is perhaps TRBD1 (6 bases). Germline values: CDR1 LGHNA, CDR2 YSLEER. This CDR3 comprises 16 residues. V lost 4 bases to trimming and J lost 0 bases, with 13 bases between them.

Of note for this clone: A far bigger clonotype differs at one base, so this is likely a read error. The gene calls are TRBV4-3 and TRBJ2-7, with D possibly TRBD2 on 5 matching bases. The germline V and J ends were trimmed by 4 bases and 3 bases, with 10 bases remaining between them. Germline V gene sequence: CDR1 LGHNA, CDR2 YSLEER. This CDR3 region has 13 residues. This CDR3 is CASSRGLGYEQYF. CDR3 bases: TGCGCCAGCAGCCGAGGACTTGGCTACGAGCAGTACTTC.

The chain employs TRBV10-3 and TRBJ2-7, with a weak D call TRBD2 (5 bases). This CDR3 contains 17 residues. CDR1 ENHRY and CDR2 SYGVKD come from the germline V gene. V lost 4 bases to trimming and J lost 1 base, with 20 bases between them. This CDR3 reads CAISVTREGPKSYEQYF. In nucleotides, the CDR3 is TGTGCCATCAGTGTAACGAGGGAAGGACCTAAATCCTACGAGCAGTACTTC.